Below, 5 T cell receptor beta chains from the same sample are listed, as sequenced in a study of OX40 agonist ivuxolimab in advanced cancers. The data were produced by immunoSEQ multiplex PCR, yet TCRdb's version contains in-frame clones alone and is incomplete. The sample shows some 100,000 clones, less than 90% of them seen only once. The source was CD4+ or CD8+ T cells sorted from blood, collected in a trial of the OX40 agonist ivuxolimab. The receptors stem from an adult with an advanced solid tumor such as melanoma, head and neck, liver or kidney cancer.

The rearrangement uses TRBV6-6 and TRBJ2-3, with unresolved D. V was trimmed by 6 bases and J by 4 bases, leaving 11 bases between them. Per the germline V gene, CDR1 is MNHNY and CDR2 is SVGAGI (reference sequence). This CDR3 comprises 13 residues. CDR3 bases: TGTGCCAGCAGCAAACCCGAGGCAGATACGCAGTATTTT. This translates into CASSKPEADTQYF.

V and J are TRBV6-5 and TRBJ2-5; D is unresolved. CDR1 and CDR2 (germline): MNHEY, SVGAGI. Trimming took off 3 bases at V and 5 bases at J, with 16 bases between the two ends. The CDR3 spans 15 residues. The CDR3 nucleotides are TGTGCCAGCAGTTATATGTCTGTGCTTTTGGAGACCCAGTACTTC. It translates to CASSYMSVLLETQYF.

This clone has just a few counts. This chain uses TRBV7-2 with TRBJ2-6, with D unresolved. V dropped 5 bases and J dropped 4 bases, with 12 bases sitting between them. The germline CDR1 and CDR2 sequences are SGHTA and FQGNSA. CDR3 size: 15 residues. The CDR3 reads CASSPRASGANVLTF. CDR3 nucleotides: TGTGCCAGCAGCCCCAGAGCCTCGGGGGCCAACGTCCTGACTTTC.

DNA of the CDR3: TGTGCCAGCAGCCGCGACACGGAAGGGGGGGCTTTCTTT. It specifies CASSRDTEGGAFF. The chain is built from TRBV5-8 and TRBJ1-1; D might be TRBD1 (6 bases). Germline values: CDR1 SGHTS, CDR2 YDEGEE. The CDR3 totals 13 residues. Trimming pared 4 bases from V and 11 bases from J, leaving 18 bases between.

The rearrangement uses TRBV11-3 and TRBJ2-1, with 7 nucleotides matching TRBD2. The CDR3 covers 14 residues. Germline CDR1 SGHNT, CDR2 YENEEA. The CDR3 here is CAAPIAGSYNEQFF. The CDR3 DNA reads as TGTGCAGCCCCCATAGCGGGTTCCTACAATGAGCAGTTCTTC. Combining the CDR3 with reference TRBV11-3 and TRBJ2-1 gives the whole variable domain EAGVVQSPRYKIIEKKQPVAFWCNPISGHNTLYWYLQNLGQGPELLIRYENEEAVDDSQLPKDRFSAERLKGVDSTLKIQPAELGDSAVYLCAAPIAGSYNEQFFGPGTRLTVL.